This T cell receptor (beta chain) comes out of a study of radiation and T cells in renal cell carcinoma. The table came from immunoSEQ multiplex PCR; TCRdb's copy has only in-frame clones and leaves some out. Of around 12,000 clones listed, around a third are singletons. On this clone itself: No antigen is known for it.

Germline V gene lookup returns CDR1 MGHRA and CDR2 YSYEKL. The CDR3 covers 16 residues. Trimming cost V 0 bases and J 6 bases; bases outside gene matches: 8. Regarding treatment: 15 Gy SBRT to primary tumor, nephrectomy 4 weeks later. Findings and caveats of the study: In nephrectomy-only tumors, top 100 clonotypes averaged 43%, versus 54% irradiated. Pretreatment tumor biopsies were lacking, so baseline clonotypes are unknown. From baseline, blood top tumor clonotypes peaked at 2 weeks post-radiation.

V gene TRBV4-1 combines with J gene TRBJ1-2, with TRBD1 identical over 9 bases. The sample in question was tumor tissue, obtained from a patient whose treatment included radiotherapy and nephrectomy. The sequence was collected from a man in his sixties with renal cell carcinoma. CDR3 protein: CASSQDQGTGLDGYTF. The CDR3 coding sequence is TGCGCCAGCAGCCAAGATCAAGGGACAGGGTTAGATGGCTACACCTTC.